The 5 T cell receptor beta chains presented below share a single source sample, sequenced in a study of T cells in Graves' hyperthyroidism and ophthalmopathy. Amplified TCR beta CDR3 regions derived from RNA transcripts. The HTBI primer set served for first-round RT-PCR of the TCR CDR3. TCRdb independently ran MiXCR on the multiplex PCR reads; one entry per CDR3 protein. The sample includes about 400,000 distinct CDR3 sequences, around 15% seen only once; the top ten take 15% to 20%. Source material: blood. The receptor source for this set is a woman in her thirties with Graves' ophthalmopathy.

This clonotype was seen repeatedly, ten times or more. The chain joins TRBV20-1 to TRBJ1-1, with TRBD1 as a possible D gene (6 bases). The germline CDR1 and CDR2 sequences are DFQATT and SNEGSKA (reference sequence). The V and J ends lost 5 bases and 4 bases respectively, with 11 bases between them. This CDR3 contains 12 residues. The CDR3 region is CSAHQGGTEAFF. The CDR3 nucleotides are TGCAGTGCTCACCAAGGGGGCACTGAAGCTTTCTTT.

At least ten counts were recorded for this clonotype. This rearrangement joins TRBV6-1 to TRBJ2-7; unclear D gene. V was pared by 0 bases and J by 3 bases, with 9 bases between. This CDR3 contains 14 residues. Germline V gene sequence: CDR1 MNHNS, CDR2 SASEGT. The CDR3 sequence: CASSEAGQIYEQYF. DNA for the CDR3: TGTGCCAGCAGTGAAGCGGGCCAGATCTACGAGCAGTACTTC.

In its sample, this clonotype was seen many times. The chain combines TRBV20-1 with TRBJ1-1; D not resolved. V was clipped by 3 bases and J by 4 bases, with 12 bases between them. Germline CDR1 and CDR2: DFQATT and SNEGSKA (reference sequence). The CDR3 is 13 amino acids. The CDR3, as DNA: TGCAGTGCTAGGATCCCCAGCGGCACTGAAGCTTTCTTT. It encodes CSARIPSGTEAFF.

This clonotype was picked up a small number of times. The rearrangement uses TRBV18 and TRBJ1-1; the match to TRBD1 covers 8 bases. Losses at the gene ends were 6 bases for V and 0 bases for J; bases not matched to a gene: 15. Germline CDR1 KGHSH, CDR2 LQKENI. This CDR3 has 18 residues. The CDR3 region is CASSTKRGTGPMNTEAFF. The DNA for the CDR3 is TGTGCCAGCTCCACCAAGAGGGGGACAGGTCCAATGAACACTGAAGCTTTCTTT.

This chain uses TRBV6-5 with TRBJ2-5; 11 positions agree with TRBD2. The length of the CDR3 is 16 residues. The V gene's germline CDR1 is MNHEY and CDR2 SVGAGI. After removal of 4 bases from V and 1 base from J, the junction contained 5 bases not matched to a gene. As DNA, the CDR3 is TGTGCCAGCAGTTTCCAACTAGCGGGGGCCCAAGAGACCCAGTACTTC. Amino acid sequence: CASSFQLAGAQETQYF.